Reported below is one T cell receptor (beta chain). Treatment: 15 to 20 received Ad26.COV2.S at low or high dose, single or two shots; about 5 received placebo; per-sample allocation not given. Sampling took place 63 days after the first vaccine or placebo injection. This record comes from a study of Ad26.COV2.S vaccination and SARS-CoV-2 variants. The V end was cut by 4 bases, the J end by 5 bases, with 12 bases between. Germline V lookup: CDR1 LNHDA, CDR2 SQIVND (reference sequence). The CDR3 covers 13 residues. TCRdb keeps only in-frame clones here, not all; method: immunoSEQ multiplex PCR. Found here are some 330,000 clones, approximately 87% of them singletons; the top ten hold about 5%.

The gene calls are TRBV19 and TRBJ2-7; D unresolved. This sample comprised peripheral blood, obtained in a trial of Ad26.COV2.S vaccine versus placebo. The TCR originated in a person aged 18 to 65 who received the Ad26.COV2.S COVID-19 vaccine or a placebo. The DNA of the CDR3 is TGTGCCAGTAGTAGTCAGGAAGTGGACGAGCAGTACTTC. Protein sequence: CASSSQEVDEQYF.